Each of the 11 T cell receptor beta chains below was sequenced from the same sample in a study of beta chain features in type 1 diabetes. Expressed TCRB transcripts were sequenced, since all the RNA that had been isolated was reverse transcribed. Assay: immunoSEQ multiplex PCR; the TCRdb copy retains only in-frame clones and omits some. The sample yields almost 350,000 clones, less than 10% seen once. What was sequenced was central memory CD4+ T cells from blood. All receptors derive from a woman aged 18-30 years in good health.

This chain connects TRBV28 to TRBJ2-2, with a possible D match to TRBD2 (5 bases). CDR3 length equals 13 residues. Germline CDR1 reads MDHEN; CDR2 reads SYDVKM. V shed 5 bases and J shed 6 bases, with 10 bases lying between them. The CDR3 DNA is TGTGCCAGCAGTCGGGGTTGGGCCGGGGAGCTGTTTTTT. Encoded protein: CASSRGWAGELFF.

This clone was detected only a few times. This rearrangement joins TRBV11-3 to TRBJ2-5; the D gene is possibly TRBD1 (6 bases). Deletions cut 4 bases from V and 5 bases from J, with 17 bases between. Germline V CDR1 and CDR2: SGHNT, YENEEA. This CDR3 contains 15 residues. CDR3 in amino acids: CASSSVQGFLETQYF. DNA for the CDR3: TGTGCCAGCAGCTCCGTACAGGGATTTTTGGAGACCCAGTACTTC. The variable domain in full, with the rest retrieved from reference TRBV11-3 and TRBJ2-5, is EAGVVQSPRYKIIEKKQPVAFWCNPISGHNTLYWYLQNLGQGPELLIRYENEEAVDDSQLPKDRFSAERLKGVDSTLKIQPAELGDSAVYLCASSSVQGFLETQYFGPGTRLLVL.

DNA of the CDR3: TGCGCCAGCAGCTTGAATGTTGGACAGAGGGAGACCCAGTACTTC. It codes for CASSLNVGQRETQYF. The chain combines TRBV5-1 with TRBJ2-5, with a weak D call TRBD1 (6 bases). V lost 1 base, J lost 5 bases, and 15 bases lay in between. Germline assignment: CDR1 SGHRS and CDR2 YFSETQ. This CDR3 comprises 15 residues.

A word on this clone: Distinct nucleotide sequences in the sample also encode this CDR3. V gene TRBV7-2 combines with J gene TRBJ2-5; D possibly corresponds to TRBD1 (5 bases). V was shortened by 3 bases and J by 4 bases, with 9 bases between the two germline ends. The CDR3 is made up of 13 amino acids. CDR1 and CDR2 (germline): SGHTA, FQGNSA. CDR3 loop: CASSFGRAETQYF. The CDR3, as DNA: TGTGCCAGCAGCTTCGGCAGGGCAGAGACCCAGTACTTC. The whole variable domain, filled in from reference TRBV7-2 and TRBJ2-5, reads GAGVSQSPSNKVTEKGKDVELRCDPISGHTALYWYRQSLGQGLEFLIYFQGNSAPDKSGLPSDRFSAERTGGSVSTLTIQRTQQEDSAVYLCASSFGRAETQYFGPGTRLLVL.

This clone was recorded many times. V usage is TRBV23-1 and J usage is TRBJ1-4; no reliable D call. TRBV23-1 carries the ORF label, with uncertain function. Trimming stripped 3 bases from V and 11 bases from J, with 13 bases between. The CDR3 has 13 amino acids. For the CDR3, the DNA is TGCGCCAGCAGTCAGGGTGGTCCCGGGAAACTGTTTTTT. Translating gives CASSQGGPGKLFF.

This clone has only a few counts. The CDR3 sequence is CASTPDREIGNEQFF. In nucleotides, the CDR3 is TGTGCCAGCACCCCCGACAGGGAAATCGGTAATGAGCAGTTCTTC. The chain employs TRBV2 and TRBJ2-1; 7 positions match TRBD1. Germline V CDR1 and CDR2: SNHLY, FYNNEI. V shed 7 bases, J shed 7 bases, and the junction held 13 bases outside the gene matches. The CDR3 sequence is 15 residues long.

A few counts support this clone. DNA for the CDR3: TGTGCCAGCAGCTTAGATCAAGGGGTAGGAAACACCATATATTTT. Its translation: CASSLDQGVGNTIYF. This chain uses TRBV7-2 with TRBJ1-3; perhaps TRBD1 as D (5 bases). Trimming took off 1 base at V and 4 bases at J, with 11 bases between the two ends. Germline V gene lookup returns CDR1 SGHTA and CDR2 FQGNSA. CDR3 length equals 15 residues. Complete variable domain (other parts from reference TRBV7-2 and TRBJ1-3): GAGVSQSPSNKVTEKGKDVELRCDPISGHTALYWYRQSLGQGLEFLIYFQGNSAPDKSGLPSDRFSAERTGGSVSTLTIQRTQQEDSAVYLCASSLDQGVGNTIYFGEGSWLTVV.

A few counts support this clone. The chain is built from TRBV18 and TRBJ1-1; D uncertain. This CDR3 is built from 14 residues. Trimming took 8 bases from V and 1 from J, leaving 14 bases between them. Germline-derived CDR1 and CDR2 are KGHSH and LQKENI. CDR3 nucleotide sequence: TGTGCCAGCGCCCCACAGAAAGCGAACACTGAAGCTTTCTTT. This encodes CASAPQKANTEAFF.

The CDR3 DNA reads as TGTGCCAGCAGTTTGGCCCATGAAAAACTGTTTTTT. Translated, it gives CASSLAHEKLFF. The rearrangement links TRBV28 to TRBJ1-4; D not certain. V shed 3 bases and J shed 6 bases, with 5 bases lying between them. The germline V gene encodes CDR1 MDHEN and CDR2 SYDVKM. This CDR3 region has 12 residues.

The chain combines TRBV19 with TRBJ2-2; 9 positions match TRBD2. Germline lookup yields CDR1 LNHDA and CDR2 SQIVND (reference sequence). The CDR3 consists of 16 residues. Unmatched junction bases numbered 8, after V lost 2 bases and J lost 7 bases. CDR3 sequence reads: CASSISAGGPNGELFF. CDR3 in DNA: TGTGCCAGTAGTATATCCGCGGGAGGGCCCAACGGGGAGCTGTTTTTT.

The chain is built from TRBV11-2 and TRBJ2-5, with 11 bases identical to TRBD1. CDR1 is SGHAT, CDR2 FQNNGV, per germline. The V segment lost 5 bases and the J segment 5 bases; nucleotides outside the gene matches: 4. This CDR3 is built from 14 residues. The CDR3 nucleotides read TGTGCCAGCAGCCGGACAGGGGGCTTGGAGACCCAGTACTTC. Residues: CASSRTGGLETQYF.